These 22 T cell receptor beta chains originate from one sample sequenced in a study of control samples from healthy donors and cancer patients. The protocol was immunoSEQ multiplex PCR, while the TCRdb copy is restricted to in-frame clones and leaves out a portion. Of 150,000 to 200,000 clones listed, over 85% are singletons. Sequenced sample: blood. These receptors were obtained from a man younger than 40 in good health.

The rearrangement links TRBV3-1 (or the pseudogene TRBV3-2) to TRBJ2-3; unclear D gene. V lost 0 bases, J lost 5 bases, and 0 bases lay in between. Germline values: CDR1 LGHDT, CDR2 YNNKEL (reference sequence). This CDR3 is 11 amino acids long. CDR3 in DNA: TGTGCCAGCAGCCAAGAAGATACGCAGTATTTT. Its protein product is CASSQEDTQYF.

This sequence joins TRBV7-3 and TRBJ2-6, with D possibly matching TRBD2 (5 bases). This CDR3 has 17 amino acids. Trimming took 0 bases from V and 4 from J, leaving 13 bases between them. Germline loops: CDR1 SGHTA, CDR2 FQGTGA. The CDR3 reads CASSLTGSPTGANVLTF. CDR3 nucleotide sequence: TGTGCCAGCAGCTTAACAGGGAGTCCTACCGGGGCCAACGTCCTGACTTTC.

The chain links TRBV5-4 to TRBJ1-1; 8 bases map to TRBD1. This CDR3 spans 15 amino acids. With 0 bases clipped from V and 2 bases from J, the junction kept 3 bases outside the gene matches. The germline gives CDR1 SGHNT, CDR2 YYREEE (reference sequence). CDR3 coding DNA: TGTGCCAGCAGCTTGGGGGACAGGACAAACACTGAAGCTTTCTTT. It yields the protein CASSLGDRTNTEAFF.

The chain links TRBV5-1 to TRBJ1-6; 7 bases are shared with TRBD1. The length of the CDR3 is 15 residues. Losses at the gene ends were 4 bases for V and 5 bases for J; bases not matched to a gene: 6. Germline V gives CDR1 SGHRS, CDR2 YFSETQ. CDR3 nucleotide sequence: TGCGCCAGCAGCCTCGCAGGGGGTAATAATTCACCCCTCCACTTT. It is translated as CASSLAGGNNSPLHF.

V and J are TRBV27 and TRBJ2-1; 7 positions match TRBD2. Germline CDR1 and CDR2: MNHEY and SMNVEV (reference sequence). V lost 3 bases to trimming and J lost 4 bases; unmatched junction nucleotides: 6. The CDR3 extends over 15 amino acids. The CDR3 here is CASSFGLAVYNEQFF. The CDR3 coding sequence is TGTGCCAGCAGTTTCGGGCTAGCGGTGTACAATGAGCAGTTCTTC.

The chain has TRBV5-1 and TRBJ1-2, with D maybe TRBD1 (6 bases). The CDR3 contains 15 residues. The ends were cut back, 1 base at V and 4 bases at J, with 14 bases in the middle. The germline CDR1 and CDR2 sequences are SGHRS and YFSETQ. The CDR3, as DNA: TGCGCCAGCAGCTTGAACAGCGGACAGACCTATGGCTACACCTTC. As protein: CASSLNSGQTYGYTF.

The CDR3 sequence: CATSERHSGGYTF. The CDR3 DNA reads as TGTGCCACCAGTGAACGTCACAGCGGCGGCTACACCTTC. V gene TRBV24-1 combines with J gene TRBJ1-2; the D is unclear. Germline CDR1 KGHDR, CDR2 SFDVKD. This CDR3 has 13 amino acids. Trimming left V 4 bases short and J 8 bases short, with 13 bases between.

This clone was counted a few times. The rearrangement joins TRBV25-1 to TRBJ2-2; D possibly uses TRBD1 or TRBD2 (5 bases each). V was trimmed by 3 bases and J by 1 base, leaving 12 bases between them. The CDR3 is 16 residues long. In germline, CDR1 is MGHDK, CDR2 SYGVNS. This chain's CDR3 is CASSDPGTLNTGELFF. CDR3 nucleotides: TGTGCCAGCAGTGACCCCGGGACCCTGAACACCGGGGAGCTGTTTTTT.

The genes are TRBV4-1 and TRBJ2-7, with TRBD1 matching over 9 bases. With V trimmed by 6 bases and J by 0 bases, 6 bases remained unmatched. The CDR3 spans 15 residues. Germline V gene data show CDR1 as MGHRA and CDR2 as YSYEKL. CDR3 DNA: TGCGCCAGCAGTCTCGGACAGGGGAACTCCTACGAGCAGTACTTC. It specifies CASSLGQGNSYEQYF.

This rearrangement joins TRBV5-1 to TRBJ1-1; 10 bases are a match to TRBD1. V lost 4 bases to trimming and J lost 7 bases; unmatched junction nucleotides: 4. The CDR3 spans 13 residues. Germline-derived CDR1 and CDR2 are SGHRS and YFSETQ. CDR3 nucleotides: TGCGCCAGCAGCACCGGGACAGGGGTTGAAGCTTTCTTT. Translated: CASSTGTGVEAFF.

This clone was counted only a few times. The V call is TRBV13, the J call TRBJ2-7, with D possibly being TRBD1 (5 bases). The CDR3 runs 17 residues. V gave up 0 bases and J gave up 0 bases, with 15 bases separating them. Per germline, CDR1 PRHDT and CDR2 FYEKMQ (reference sequence). In DNA form, the CDR3 reads TGTGCCAGCAGCTTAGGCCTTTCGACAGTTAGCTCCTACGAGCAGTACTTC. Its protein is CASSLGLSTVSSYEQYF.

V usage is TRBV30 and J usage is TRBJ2-7; D gene uncertain. V shed 6 bases and J shed 3 bases, with 12 bases lying between them. This CDR3 is built from 12 residues. CDR1 is GTSNPN, CDR2 SVGIG, per germline (reference sequence). Written as DNA, the CDR3 is TGTGCCTGTAGCAGAGATAACTACGAGCAGTACTTC. Translating gives CACSRDNYEQYF. Filled out from reference TRBV30 and TRBJ2-7, the complete variable domain reads SQTIHQWPATLVQPVGSPLSLECTVEGTSNPNLYWYRQAAGRGLQLLFYSVGIGQISSEVPQNLSASRPQDRQFILSSKKLLLSDSGFYLCACSRDNYEQYFGPGTRLTVT.

The chain employs TRBV7-3 and TRBJ1-4; no firm D call. This CDR3 has 15 residues. V lost 4 bases and J lost 4, with 13 bases in between. CDR1 and CDR2 from the germline V gene are SGHTA and FQGTGA. The CDR3 nucleotides read TGTGCCAGCAGCTACAGCGGACTGAATAATGAAAAACTGTTTTTT. This gives the protein CASSYSGLNNEKLFF.

The DNA for the CDR3 is TGCGCCAGCCGAAACCTGGGACTAGCCTACAATGAGCAGTTCTTC. This codes for CASRNLGLAYNEQFF. The gene calls are TRBV5-1 and TRBJ2-1; the match to TRBD2 covers 8 bases. CDR1 SGHRS and CDR2 YFSETQ come from the germline V gene. The CDR3 is 15 amino acids. The V gene end was trimmed by 7 bases and the J gene end by 2 bases; junction bases not matched to a gene: 8.

This sequence joins TRBV20-1 and TRBJ2-3; D unclear. This CDR3 spans 11 amino acids. Trimming took 5 bases from V and 6 from J, leaving 9 bases between them. Germline CDR1 reads DFQATT; CDR2 reads SNEGSKA (reference sequence). The DNA of the CDR3 is TGCAGTGCTTCGGTGTTGGATACGCAGTATTTT. It specifies CSASVLDTQYF.

The rearrangement uses TRBV6-2 or TRBV6-3 and TRBJ1-5; D uncertain. The CDR3 has 15 residues. Germline CDR1 is MNHEY and CDR2 is SVGEGT. V gave up 4 bases and J gave up 0 bases, with 10 bases separating them. Here the CDR3 reads CASSFGQTSNQPQHF. Written as DNA, the CDR3 is TGTGCCAGCAGTTTCGGGCAGACTAGCAATCAGCCCCAGCATTTT.

V is TRBV28 and J is TRBJ1-3; D might be TRBD1 (5 bases). Germline V CDR1 and CDR2: MDHEN, SYDVKM. V lost 3 bases and J 5 bases, leaving 11 bases between the germline ends. CDR3 length: 14 amino acids. CDR3 coding DNA: TGTGCCAGCAGTTTTCCGGCGGGACGAAACACCATATATTTT. It codes for CASSFPAGRNTIYF.

This clone came up once. V usage is TRBV10-2 and J usage is TRBJ1-2, with a weak D call TRBD1 (6 bases). V shed 3 bases and J shed 8 bases, with 16 bases lying between them. Germline V CDR1 and CDR2: WSHSY, SAAADI. The CDR3 is 14 residues long. CDR3 protein: CASSDGQKLEGYTF. CDR3 coding DNA: TGCGCCAGCAGTGACGGACAGAAACTCGAGGGCTACACCTTC.

V usage is TRBV3-1 (or the pseudogene TRBV3-2) and J usage is TRBJ2-1, with D possibly being TRBD2 (6 bases). The CDR3 has 14 amino acids. Trimming cost V 0 bases and J 8 bases, with 11 bases left between them. Per the germline V gene, CDR1 is LGHDT and CDR2 is YNNKEL (reference sequence). CDR3 nucleotide sequence: TGTGCCAGCAGCCAAGACGGGAGTAGGTATGAGCAGTTCTTC. Encoded protein: CASSQDGSRYEQFF.

The genes are TRBV6-5 and TRBJ2-7; D may be TRBD2 (6 bases). This CDR3 spans 14 amino acids. From germline, CDR1 is MNHEY and CDR2 SVGAGI. V lost 6 bases and J lost 2, with 14 bases in between. The CDR3 DNA sequence: TGTGCCAGCAGCCCGGGACTTCAAACCTACGAGCAGTACTTC. It encodes CASSPGLQTYEQYF.

The gene calls are TRBV7-3 and TRBJ1-4; D unclear. Germline CDR1 and CDR2: SGHTA and FQGTGA. The CDR3 is 16 amino acids. The V gene lost 4 bases and the J gene lost 6 bases, with 18 bases spanning the gap. CDR3 loop: CASSSSARPLDEKLFF. The CDR3 DNA reads TGTGCCAGCAGCTCCTCAGCACGACCCCTAGATGAAAAACTGTTTTTT. The complete variable domain, with remaining parts taken from reference TRBV7-3 and TRBJ1-4, reads GAGVSQTPSNKVTEKGKYVELRCDPISGHTALYWYRQSLGQGPEFLIYFQGTGAADDSGLPNDRFFAVRPEGSVSTLKIQRTERGDSAVYLCASSSSARPLDEKLFFGSGTQLSVL.

The chain employs TRBV11-2 and TRBJ2-2, with D maybe TRBD1 (6 bases). V lost 5 bases, J lost 6 bases, and 10 bases lay in between. The CDR3 contains 13 residues. CDR1 is SGHAT and CDR2 is FQNNGV in the germline V gene. The DNA of the CDR3 is TGTGCCAGCAGCCTTCAGGGGCCCGGGGAGCTGTTTTTT. This translates into CASSLQGPGELFF.